This TCR beta chain was recorded in a study of T cell responses to AZD1222 COVID-19 vaccine. Study-wide results and limits: Baseline testing showed seropositivity in only five or six AZD1222 recipients. The span of vaccine-associated CD4 TCRs extended across spike, with dominance at 160-218 and 743-854. Targets within unmutated variant regions were reportedly found for nearly half of spike-specific TCRs. Donors were mostly white British, more females; clonal diversity possibly underestimated.

V shed 7 bases and J shed 5 bases, with 15 bases lying between them. The CDR3 runs 14 residues. Germline lookup yields CDR1 LNHDA and CDR2 SQIVND (reference sequence). Produced via immunoSEQ multiplex PCR; TCRdb's table is partial and in-frame only. The sample consists of approximately 220,000 clones, 85% to 95% of them appearing once. On this clone itself: Antigen: not known.

The origin of this receptor is an adult in good health. Sample: peripheral blood, taken on day 0 of MenACWY control vaccination. The genes are TRBV19 and TRBJ1-5, with D maybe TRBD1 (6 bases). Here the CDR3 DNA reads TGTGCCAGTAACGGCAGGGGCAGTGATCAGCCCCAGCATTTT. Its protein product is CASNGRGSDQPQHF.